The subject of this entry is one T cell receptor beta chain. This entry belongs to a study of blood T cell repertoires in COVID-19. The germline gives CDR1 MNHNS, CDR2 SASEGT. The CDR3 sequence is 15 residues long. Trimming shortened V by 1 base and J by 7 bases, and 14 bases separated the two germline ends. Clones were read by immunoSEQ multiplex PCR, and TCRdb kept only the in-frame ones, dropping some. This table holds a few hundred thousand clones, about 83% found once. The receptor was derived from a woman aged 45-65 years who had recovered from COVID-19. The V call is TRBV6-1, the J call TRBJ2-1; D is perhaps TRBD1 (6 bases). Sequenced sample: PBMCs or T cells enriched from blood (not recorded which). The CDR3 here is CASSEGYRVKNEQFF. CDR3 DNA: TGTGCCAGCAGTGAAGGCTACAGGGTCAAGAATGAGCAGTTCTTC.